One and the same sample provided the 19 T cell receptor beta chains below, sequenced in a study of T cells after yellow fever vaccination. TCRdb redid the calling of the 5' RACE reads with MiXCR, one entry per CDR3 protein. This sample yields some 560,000 distinct CDR3 sequences, of which 15% to 20% are seen a single time; around 15% belongs to the top ten. The sequences come from PBMCs, collected 15 days after the yellow fever booster vaccination. The source of these receptors is a man younger than 45 who received the YFV17D yellow fever vaccine.

The chain carries TRBV11-3 and TRBJ2-1; a possible D gene is TRBD2 (6 bases). Germline values: CDR1 SGHNT, CDR2 YENEEA. V was cut by 3 bases and J by 2 bases, with 11 bases left in between. The CDR3 is 15 residues long. CDR3 DNA: TGTGCCAGCAGCTTTACCGGAGGGGCCTACAATGAGCAGTTCTTC. This translates into CASSFTGGAYNEQFF.

The chain combines TRBV18 with TRBJ2-7; 8 bases map to TRBD1. This CDR3 has 14 residues. Germline V gene data show CDR1 as KGHSH and CDR2 as LQKENI. V lost 3 bases and J lost 6; bases outside the gene matches: 7. In nucleotides, the CDR3 is TGTGCCAGCTCACCGCTACAGGGGGAAGGCGAGCAGTACTTC. Translation: CASSPLQGEGEQYF. Together with reference TRBV18 and TRBJ2-7, the CDR3 gives the full variable domain: NAGVMQNPRHLVRRRGQEARLRCSPMKGHSHVYWYRQLPEEGLKFMVYLQKENIIDESGMPKERFSAEFPKEGPSILRIQQVVRGDSAAYFCASSPLQGEGEQYFGPGTRLTVT.

J is TRBJ2-5 and V is TRBV27; no clear D. The V gene lost 2 bases and the J gene lost 0 bases, with 16 bases spanning the gap. This CDR3 is 17 amino acids long. CDR1 is MNHEY, CDR2 SMNVEV, per germline (reference sequence). CDR3 amino acids: CASSLRAAAPYQETQYF. The DNA for the CDR3 is TGTGCCAGCAGTTTAAGGGCGGCAGCTCCTTACCAAGAGACCCAGTACTTC.

The chain recombines TRBV7-2 with TRBJ2-2, with 8 bases matching TRBD1. The CDR3 totals 17 residues. V lost 0 bases and J lost 2; bases outside the gene matches: 5. The germline gives CDR1 SGHTA, CDR2 FQGNSA. The CDR3 DNA reads as TGTGCCAGCAGCTTAGCTTTCGGACAGGGAAACACCGGGGAGCTGTTTTTT. It is translated as CASSLAFGQGNTGELFF.

The gene calls are TRBV12-3 or TRBV12-4 and TRBJ2-7; perhaps TRBD1 as D (6 bases). The CDR3 sequence is 15 residues long. With 5 bases removed from V and 0 bases from J, the gap between germline ends came to 14 bases. The CDR3 coding sequence is TGTGCCAGCAGTCCCCAGGGGACCCGCTCCTACGAGCAGTACTTC. It specifies CASSPQGTRSYEQYF.

This clonotype was detected only a few times. The rearrangement links TRBV19 to TRBJ2-1; D may be TRBD1 (6 bases). Trimming shortened V by 9 bases and J by 1 base, and 13 bases separated the two germline ends. This CDR3 is 14 amino acids long. The germline CDR1 and CDR2 sequences are LNHDA and SQIVND (reference sequence). The CDR3 DNA follows: TGTGCCAGCACAGAAGGGGGTTCCTACAATGAGCAGTTCTTC. As protein: CASTEGGSYNEQFF.

There are a few counts of this clonotype. The chain uses TRBV10-2 and TRBJ2-3; 16 bases are shared with TRBD2. Unmatched junction bases numbered 5, after V lost 3 bases and J lost 5 bases. This CDR3 has 17 amino acids. Germline values: CDR1 WSHSY, CDR2 SAAADI. CDR3 protein: CASSDTGTSGRVDTQYF. In DNA, the CDR3 is TGCGCCAGCAGTGACACAGGGACTAGCGGGAGGGTAGATACGCAGTATTTT.

This clonotype has just a few counts. V usage is TRBV5-6 and J usage is TRBJ2-5, with D tentatively TRBD1 (6 bases). V was pared by 4 bases and J by 0 bases, with 10 bases between. CDR1 and CDR2 from the germline V gene are SGHDT and YYEEEE. The CDR3 loop spans 14 amino acids. The CDR3 region has the DNA TGTGCCAGCAGCATGAGGGGGTACCAAGAGACCCAGTACTTC. Protein sequence: CASSMRGYQETQYF.

This clonotype was observed a few times. The V call is TRBV15, the J call TRBJ2-7; D might be TRBD1 (5 bases). The CDR3 length is 12 residues. Trimming shortened V by 2 bases and J by 5 bases, and 7 bases separated the two germline ends. Germline values: CDR1 LNHNV, CDR2 YYDKDF (reference sequence). The CDR3 DNA reads as TGTGCCACCAGCAGAAAAGGGGACGAGCAGTACTTC. This gives the protein CATSRKGDEQYF.

This clonotype has a handful of counts. The chain carries TRBV10-3 and TRBJ2-2, with D perhaps TRBD2 (6 bases). This CDR3 spans 15 amino acids. Trimming took 6 bases from V and 6 from J, leaving 17 bases between them. The germline CDR1 and CDR2 sequences are ENHRY and SYGVKD. CDR3 amino acids: CAISRDSGPAGELFF. DNA for the CDR3: TGTGCCATCAGCCGGGACTCCGGACCGGCCGGGGAGCTGTTTTTT.

The chain employs TRBV28 and TRBJ2-1; tentative D call: TRBD1 (6 bases). The CDR3 contains 15 residues. The germline V gene has CDR1 MDHEN and CDR2 SYDVKM. V was trimmed by 1 base and J by 2 bases, leaving 9 bases between them. The CDR3: CASSLLDSPYNEQFF. The DNA of the CDR3 is TGTGCCAGCAGTTTATTGGACAGTCCCTACAATGAGCAGTTCTTC.

The DNA for the CDR3 is TGTGCCTGGAGCGGGGGACAGGCCTCCTACAATGAGCAGTTCTTC. It is translated as CAWSGGQASYNEQFF. The chain recombines TRBV30 with TRBJ2-1, with 8 bases matching TRBD1. Germline CDR1 GTSNPN, CDR2 SVGIG (reference sequence). J lost 0 bases, V lost 3 bases, and 4 bases had no gene match. This CDR3 has 15 amino acids. Supplemented by reference TRBV30 and TRBJ2-1, the full variable domain reads SQTIHQWPATLVQPVGSPLSLECTVEGTSNPNLYWYRQAAGRGLQLLFYSVGIGQISSEVPQNLSASRPQDRQFILSSKKLLLSDSGFYLCAWSGGQASYNEQFFGPGTRLTVL.

The sample holds a few counts of this clonotype. The rearrangement links TRBV30 to TRBJ2-1; 7 bases line up with TRBD2. The CDR3 is made up of 12 amino acids. V shed 5 bases and J 7 bases; nucleotides not matched to a gene: 5. Germline V gene lookup returns CDR1 GTSNPN and CDR2 SVGIG (reference sequence). Here the CDR3 DNA reads TGTGCCTGGGGGGAGGGCCCGAATGAGCAGTTCTTC. Translating it yields CAWGEGPNEQFF.

This clonotype was observed a few times. The chain couples TRBV5-1 to TRBJ2-1, with TRBD2 matching over 10 bases. Germline CDR1 reads SGHRS; CDR2 reads YFSETQ. The CDR3 has 16 residues. The J segment lost 0 bases and the V segment lost 5 bases, leaving 5 bases of the junction unmatched. The DNA of the CDR3 is TGCGCCAGCAGAAAGCGGGAGGGCAGCTCCTACAATGAGCAGTTCTTC. Protein sequence: CASRKREGSSYNEQFF.

A few counts support this clonotype. The rearrangement uses TRBV7-8 and TRBJ2-1, with D perhaps matching TRBD2 (5 bases). Germline V gives CDR1 SGHVS, CDR2 FQNEAQ. Trimming took 1 base from V and 6 from J, leaving 19 bases between them. The CDR3 runs 17 residues. The DNA for the CDR3 is TGTGCCAGCAGCTTAGAGGGCCGCGGGTCGATACTCAATGAGCAGTTCTTC. It is translated as CASSLEGRGSILNEQFF.

In its sample, this clonotype was seen a few times. J is TRBJ2-3 and V is TRBV6-1; 11 nucleotides line up with TRBD2. The CDR3 length is 16 residues. CDR1 MNHNS and CDR2 SASEGT come from the germline V gene. V was pared by 6 bases and J by 5 bases, with 10 bases of the junction left unmatched. CDR3 protein: CASRRFLAGGGDTQYF. CDR3 DNA sequence: TGTGCCAGCAGGCGCTTCCTAGCGGGAGGAGGAGATACGCAGTATTTT.

In this sample, this clonotype turned up a few times. The rearrangement links TRBV20-1 to TRBJ2-7; D call uncertain. Deletions cut 0 bases from V and 3 bases from J, with 15 bases between. The CDR3 loop spans 15 amino acids. Germline lookup yields CDR1 DFQATT and CDR2 SNEGSKA (reference sequence). The CDR3 DNA sequence: TGCAGTGCTAGAGATCTCGTCCCTAGTTACTACGAGCAGTACTTC. Translation gives CSARDLVPSYYEQYF.

This clonotype was observed at least ten times. The rearrangement links TRBV7-8 to TRBJ2-3; 10 nucleotides match TRBD2. The CDR3 is 16 residues long. CDR1 SGHVS and CDR2 FQNEAQ come from the germline V gene. After removal of 2 bases from V and 2 bases from J, the junction contained 4 bases not matched to a gene. CDR3 nucleotides: TGTGCCAGCAGCTTACTAGCGGGGGTGACCACAGATACGCAGTATTTT. Translated: CASSLLAGVTTDTQYF.

The CDR3 sequence is CASSLRGTSGRDEQFF. CDR3 in DNA: TGTGCCAGCAGCTTACGAGGGACTAGCGGGAGGGATGAGCAGTTCTTC. The chain recombines TRBV7-3 with TRBJ2-1, with 16 bases matching TRBD2. Germline CDR1 and CDR2: SGHTA and FQGTGA. With V trimmed by 2 bases and J by 8 bases, 3 bases remained unmatched. This CDR3 is 16 amino acids long. The full variable domain, rest sourced from reference TRBV7-3 and TRBJ2-1, is GAGVSQTPSNKVTEKGKYVELRCDPISGHTALYWYRQSLGQGPEFLIYFQGTGAADDSGLPNDRFFAVRPEGSVSTLKIQRTERGDSAVYLCASSLRGTSGRDEQFFGPGTRLTVL.